Detailed here is one T cell receptor (beta chain). These data belong to a study of T cell changes during pregnancy in multiple sclerosis. The CDR3 extends over 13 amino acids. Germline CDR1 and CDR2: SGDLS and YYNGEE. The ends were cut back, 3 bases at V and 9 bases at J, with 10 bases in the middle. Assay used: immunoSEQ multiplex PCR; TCRdb lists only in-frame clones, some missing. The sample has 85,000 to 120,000 clones, just under 95% seen once. The gene calls are TRBV9 and TRBJ2-6; D is perhaps TRBD1 (6 bases). This receptor was identified in a female donor with multiple sclerosis, enrolled in a pregnancy study. Sequencing used peripheral blood, obtained after pregnancy. The CDR3 is CASSGGQSNVLTF. The CDR3 DNA follows: TGTGCCAGCAGCGGGGGGCAGAGCAACGTCCTGACTTTC. Drawing the rest from reference TRBV9 and TRBJ2-6, the complete variable domain is DSGVTQTPKHLITATGQRVTLRCSPRSGDLSVYWYQQSLDQGLQFLIQYYNGEERAKGNILERFSAQQFPDLHSELNLSSLELGDSALYFCASSGGQSNVLTFGAGSRLTVL.